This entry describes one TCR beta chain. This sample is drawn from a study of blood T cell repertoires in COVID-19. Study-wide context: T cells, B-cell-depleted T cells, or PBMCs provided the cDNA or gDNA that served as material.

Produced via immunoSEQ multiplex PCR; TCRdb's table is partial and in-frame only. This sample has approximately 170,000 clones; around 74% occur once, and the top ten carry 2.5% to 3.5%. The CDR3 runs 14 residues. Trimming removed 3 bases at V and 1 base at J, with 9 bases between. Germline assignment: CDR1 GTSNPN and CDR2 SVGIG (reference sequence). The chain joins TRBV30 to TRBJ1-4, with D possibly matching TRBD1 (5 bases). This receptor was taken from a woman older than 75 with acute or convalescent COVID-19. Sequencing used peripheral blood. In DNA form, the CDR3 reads TGTGCCTGGAGCAACGGACAAACTAATGAAAAACTGTTTTTT. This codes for CAWSNGQTNEKLFF.